The TCR beta chain under discussion was sequenced for a study of cytomegalovirus exposure and HLA in healthy donors (dated by TCRdb to 2015 to 2018). As for the study more broadly: An earlier analysis of 587 of the donors reported approximately 300 Gb of sequence data and some 100 million unique TCR beta sequences from 150 million to 200 million T cells. An early release that covered roughly 600 HLA-typed donors contained approximately 290 gigabases of sequencing data and some 87 million unique TCR sequences. Of the approximately 400 genotyped donors, roughly 80% fell in the genetic ancestry cluster associated with self-reported Caucasian donors. The study aimed to test whether signatures of past pathogen exposure could be identified by cataloging public T cell receptors. The T cell repertoires of some 700 subjects were profiled by immunosequencing and related to cytomegalovirus serostatus. Along with the roughly 700-subject first cohort, a separate validation cohort of over a hundred different subjects was used. The study combined high-throughput TCR immunosequencing, statistical association of individual TCRs with disease status, and machine learning to predict cytomegalovirus infection status. A later analysis re-analyzed previously published TCR beta repertoires from 660 or so donors and added high-resolution HLA genotyping to study TCR occurrence patterns. In the later analysis, no new phenotypic data were used to find candidate immune exposures; instead, reliance was placed on TCR beta sequences and their occurrence across donors. An earlier analysis of a few hundred of the donors applied high-throughput TCR beta sequencing to assess whether each TCR beta V gene segment acted as functional or pseudogenic. Donor age, sex, ethnicity and CMV serostatus were collected together with the repertoire data. A later genetic analysis took genome-wide SNP genotypes for about 60% of the roughly 670 donors and used that subset as a discovery cohort. All discovery cohort repertoires had been generated on a single sequencing platform. Class I and class II HLA loci were covered by the typing at four-digit resolution. Typing coverage differed by locus: A, B, C, DRB1 and DQB1 were typed in roughly 620-630 donors, DQA1 in about 560, DPA1 in around 580, and DPB1 in 472. Because of strong linkage in the cohort, four or five DR-DQ haplotypes were treated as single units for association and clustering. Across 398 genotyped donors of the cohort, an average of about 240,000 unique TCR beta nucleotide sequences per donor were sequenced, and roughly a sixth of those sequences were non-productive.

With regard to this clone: Its antigen specificity is not known. Base quality data are lacking; no much larger clone is found one base away.

The cohort was made up of under 800 healthy bone marrow donors. At the time of sampling, all cohort members were nominally healthy, though unrecorded immune exposures were likely present. The donor was CMV seronegative and belonged to the group of 380 or so seronegative cohort members. A peripheral blood sample was collected from each donor, and TCR beta sequencing was performed on peripheral blood mononuclear cells. Genomic DNA was extracted from the blood cell samples with the Qiagen DNeasy Blood Extraction Kit. What the authors observed across the whole study: Because HLA typing was missing for some donors at each locus, association tests included only the typed subset. According to the authors, the approach could potentially be generalized to other disease states and immunological phenotypes. The earlier analysis of a few hundred of the donors excluded some 15 rarely observed V segments, including chromosome 9 orphons, because counts were too low. In vitro tests confirmed that a few of the cytomegalovirus-associated TCR beta chains recognize cytomegalovirus antigens. For the cohort, immune exposure information was limited to CMV serostatus. Compared with the 666-donor mean, donors in an Asian-associated ancestry cluster had fewer N-insertions in productive TCRs, according to a later genetic analysis. The sequencing pipeline was judged likely to have produced a cluster of highly shared sequence variants as a technical artifact. Strong co-occurrence of HLA alleles, especially DR and DQ, made assigning TCR associations to individual alleles difficult. A later analysis reported that several top co-occurrence clusters appeared linked to parvovirus B19, influenza, CMV and Epstein-Barr virus. Correlated functional status among segregating V segments might reflect linkage disequilibrium, but an unknown experimental factor could not be ruled out. Most TCR sequences were seen in very few donors, while some public TCRs were found in many individuals. Presence/absence analyses assumed roughly uniform sequencing depth across donors, an assumption that may not hold. Cytomegalovirus status was reported to be diagnosed by the classifier with high specificity and sensitivity in both the original and validation cohorts. In a later analysis, TCR association rates were found to vary across HLA loci, with the most associated TCRs seen for DRB1 alleles and the fewest for HLA-C alleles. In a later analysis, HLA-associated TCR beta chains showed more clonal expansion and lower generation probabilities than non-associated chains that were equally common. In a later genetic analysis, a missense DCLRE1C variant was associated with V-gene and J-gene trimming of TCR beta chains, and the association was replicated in an independent cohort. A further reported finding was that TCR beta sequences accurately predicted the HLA-A and HLA-B alleles for most subjects in the first cohort. In the study, 164 TCR beta chains were listed as associated with cytomegalovirus. A later analysis found that most CMV-associated TCR beta chains appeared HLA-restricted, with HLA associations seemingly driven largely by CMV exposure. In a later analysis, some 17,000 TCR beta sequences were associated with specific HLA alleles at a false discovery rate of 0.05. In an earlier analysis of some 540 of the donors, most TCR beta V segments appeared in productive rearrangements about 87% or about 30% of the time, broadly matching IMGT annotations. In this cohort, only TCR beta chains were sequenced, and detectable features were limited by the absence of alpha or paired-chain data. The 87-base-pair reads could not distinguish some IMGT-functional V segments, including TRBV6-2 and TRBV6-3, so those segments were excluded.

The protocol used for the library was the immunoSEQ multiplex PCR assay. For the multiplex PCR, a mixture combining 60 forward primers for TCR Vbeta segments and 13 reverse primers for TCR Jbeta segments was used. Amplification of the CDR3 region of rearranged TCR beta genes was performed with a multiplex PCR assay on genomic DNA. Amplified TCR beta libraries were sequenced as 87-base-pair reads on the Illumina HiSeq System. As for the authors' bioinformatics: Across the 500 to 850 repertoires, a later analysis counted tens of millions of unique TCR beta chains, roughly 11 million of which were shared by at least two donors. Raw reads were error-corrected and collapsed into unique sequences with a nearest-neighbor algorithm that merged closely related sequences to remove PCR and sequencing errors. Alignment of CDR3 sequences to IMGT reference sequences was used to assign V, D and J gene segments. For a sequence to be retained, a match of at least six nucleotides was required to both a V gene segment and a J gene segment. A rearrangement counted as productive if the CDR3 had no stop codons and remained in frame with V and J, and every other rearrangement counted as non-productive. CDR3 was defined by IMGT convention, running from the second conserved V-encoded cysteine to the conserved J-encoded phenylalanine. In an earlier analysis of more than 550 of the donors, sequences lacking an unambiguous match to a single V gene segment were excluded. In an earlier analysis of roughly 600 of the donors, a V segment was called functional when productive rearrangements were above 56.7%, and segregating when the standard deviation between donors exceeded 5%. A statistical classification framework was built for diagnosing cytomegalovirus status from the catalog of TCR beta chain sequences. In a later analysis, TCR nucleotide sequences were compared against IMGT/GENE-DB human TR gene sequences so that V and J genes could be assigned. Using the TCRdist pipeline, a later analysis assigned CDR3 sequences along with most-parsimonious VDJ recombination scenarios. In a later analysis, each TCR beta chain was defined by its CDR3 amino acid sequence together with its V-gene family, and reads lacking a unique V-gene family were excluded. A later analysis removed 592 highly shared, low-generation-probability nucleotide sequences to deal with suspected cross-contamination and a sequencing artifact. In a later analysis, a clonal expansion index was calculated for each public chain from normalized within-repertoire ranks of inferred template counts. Generation probabilities in a later analysis came from a VDJ recombination model fitted to out-of-frame rearrangements, and those results were checked against IGoR. In a later analysis, TCR-TCR, TCR-HLA and TCR-CMV co-occurrence was scored with hypergeometric tests, and a repertoire-size bias correction was applied to TCR pairs. False discovery rates were estimated in a later analysis by permuting HLA or CMV assignments 20 times. In a later analysis, co-occurring TCRs were grouped using DBSCAN, with TCRdist sequence similarity added in when clustering inside HLA-allele-positive subsets. For co-occurrence clustering, repertoires with fewer than 30,000 or more than 120,000 public chains were excluded, along with about five repertoires with anomalous nucleotide sharing. TCRdb's version of the immuneACCESS table is confined to in-frame rearrangements and falls short of the full clone set. An unresolved V gene accounts for under half of the shortfall where checked; the remainder is of unknown origin. V and J calls plus clone size are reproduced from that table; the DNA served to infer D and trimming. This sample holds 150,000 to 200,000 clones; 78% were observed only once. Together, the top ten hold approximately 3% of the sample.

The germline V gene (reference sequence) yields SGHNT for CDR1 and YYREEE for CDR2. Here V drops 3 bases and J drops 6 bases, and the junction holds 8 bases not matched to any gene. The CDR3 contains 15 residues, cysteine and phenylalanine counted. Here the CDR3 DNA is all that survives: 45 bases in frame from base 1. This receptor was identified in a woman aged 40 to 49 in good health and CMV-seronegative. This sequence uses TRBV5-4 and TRBJ1-2; TRBD1 fits 10 bases in the junction. The sequenced material came from PBMCs. The DNA sequence follows: TGTGCCAGCAGCTCGCCGGGACAGGGGAGGAATGGCTACACCTTC. It encodes CASSSPGQGRNGYTF. The CDR3 plus the reference TRBV5-4 and TRBJ1-2 genes for the other parts give the full variable domain: ETGVTQSPTHLIKTRGQQVTLRCSSQSGHNTVSWYQQALGQGPQFIFQYYREEENGRGNFPPRFSGLQFPNYSSELNVNALELDDSALYLCASSSPGQGRNGYTFGSGTRLTVV.